The next 25 T cell receptor beta chains were all read from a single sample in a study of shared clonotypes between healthy human individuals (TCRdb year 2020). Library preparation employed the immunoSEQ multiplex PCR assay. What TCRdb holds here is the immuneACCESS table cut down to in-frame rearrangements. Part of the clones is not present; checked against another copy, under half of the missing clones reflect an unresolved V gene, and the others are unexplained. This sample gives about 2.1 million clones in total; 93% of them show up just once. About 1.7% of the sample goes to the ten largest clones. CD8 naive samples consisted of CD45RO-negative cells that were positively selected for CCR7, yielding a CD45RA+CCR7+ population without TemRA cells. Source material: naive CD8+ T cells from PBMCs. The cell subset or site label of this sample denotes: CD45RA+CCR7+. These receptors were obtained from a man aged 18 to 30 in good health. Some clones in this sample may be carry-over from other donors' samples.

The CDR3 DNA reads TGTGCCAGCAGTTTATCTCCTAGCGGTGGGGATGAGCAGTTCTTC. Its protein is CASSLSPSGGDEQFF. V usage is TRBV27 and J usage is TRBJ2-1; TRBD2 matches 7 bases. The CDR3 contains 15 residues. Germline CDR1 reads MNHEY; CDR2 reads SMNVEV (reference sequence). V lost 0 bases, J lost 8 bases, and 7 bases stayed unmatched.

This chain uses TRBV28 with TRBJ2-7, with 7 bases matching TRBD2. This CDR3 spans 16 amino acids. CDR1 and CDR2 from the germline V gene are MDHEN and SYDVKM. J lost 0 bases, V lost 6 bases, and 11 bases had no gene match. CDR3 DNA: TGTGCCAGCAGCCCATCACTAGCGACCAGCTCCTACGAGCAGTACTTC. It encodes CASSPSLATSSYEQYF.

This chain joins TRBV27 and TRBJ2-1; weak D call: TRBD2 (5 bases). Germline loops: CDR1 MNHEY, CDR2 SMNVEV (reference sequence). The CDR3 consists of 16 residues. Deletions cut 3 bases from V and 7 bases from J, with 19 bases between. CDR3 protein: CASSLWGVRFGNEQFF. CDR3 coding DNA: TGTGCCAGCAGTTTGTGGGGAGTGAGGTTTGGGAATGAGCAGTTCTTC.

V is TRBV5-6 and J is TRBJ1-1, with a weak D call TRBD1 (6 bases). Per germline, CDR1 SGHDT and CDR2 YYEEEE. The CDR3 runs to 19 residues. Trimming took 2 bases from V and 0 from J, leaving 23 bases between them. This chain's CDR3 is CASSFGPGGGHFMNTEAFF. CDR3 bases: TGTGCCAGCAGCTTCGGACCCGGGGGGGGACATTTCATGAACACTGAAGCTTTCTTT. Looking up the rest from reference TRBV5-6 and TRBJ1-1 gives the full variable domain: DAGVTQSPTHLIKTRGQQVTLRCSPKSGHDTVSWYQQALGQGPQFIFQYYEEEERQRGNFPDRFSGHQFPNYSSELNVNALLLGDSALYLCASSFGPGGGHFMNTEAFFGQGTRLTVV.

J is TRBJ2-1 and V is TRBV7-9; D gene ambiguous. CDR3 length: 15 residues. V was clipped by 5 bases and J by 2 bases, with 13 bases between them. CDR1 and CDR2 from the germline V gene are SEHNR and FQNEAQ (reference sequence). The CDR3 DNA reads TGTGCCAGCAGCCTTAATCTGGGCACCTACAATGAGCAGTTCTTC. Protein: CASSLNLGTYNEQFF. Variable domain in full (rest from reference TRBV7-9 and TRBJ2-1): DTGVSQNPRHKITKRGQNVTFRCDPISEHNRLYWYRQTLGQGPEFLTYFQNEAQLEKSRLLSDRFSAERPKGSFSTLEIQRTEQGDSAMYLCASSLNLGTYNEQFFGPGTRLTVL.

About this clone: Within the sample, other DNA sequences also encode this same CDR3. The chain is built from TRBV9 and TRBJ2-3; TRBD2 matches 7 bases. Germline loops: CDR1 SGDLS, CDR2 YYNGEE. The CDR3 consists of 15 residues. V dropped 0 bases and J dropped 0; count of bases not matched to a gene: 1. In DNA form, the CDR3 reads TGTGCCAGCAGCGTAGCGGGAGGCAGCACAGATACGCAGTATTTT. Residues: CASSVAGGSTDTQYF.

The CDR3: CASKLQGHDLSEQYF. Written as DNA, the CDR3 is TGTGCCAGCAAACTCCAGGGGCATGATTTGAGCGAGCAGTACTTC. V usage is TRBV27 and J usage is TRBJ2-7, with TRBD1 as a possible D gene (6 bases). Deletions cut 7 bases from V and 6 bases from J, with 22 bases between. The length of the CDR3 is 15 residues. The germline V gene encodes CDR1 MNHEY and CDR2 SMNVEV (reference sequence).

Remarks on this clone: This sample also contains other DNA sequences that code for the same CDR3. The chain carries TRBV28 and TRBJ1-1; the match to TRBD1 covers 8 bases. The CDR3 totals 14 residues. Germline assignment: CDR1 MDHEN and CDR2 SYDVKM. Trimming took 2 bases from V and 1 from J; bases not matched to a gene: 0. CDR3 amino acids: CASSLQGANTEAFF. CDR3 bases: TGTGCCAGCAGTTTACAGGGGGCGAACACTGAAGCTTTCTTT.

The V call is TRBV14, the J call TRBJ2-2, with a tentative D call TRBD2 (5 bases). From germline, CDR1 is SGHDN and CDR2 FVKESK. The CDR3 is 12 residues long. The V end lost 4 bases, the J end lost 6 bases, and 6 bases lay between the germline ends. The CDR3 DNA follows: TGTGCCAGCAGCCGGCGGGCCGGGGAGCTGTTTTTT. This codes for CASSRRAGELFF.

V is TRBV28 and J is TRBJ2-5, with D possibly called TRBD1 or TRBD2 (6 bases each). From germline, CDR1 is MDHEN and CDR2 SYDVKM. The V end lost 11 bases, the J end lost 7 bases, and 26 bases lay between the germline ends. CDR3 length: 15 amino acids. Here the CDR3 DNA reads TGTGCCTCCCGATCGAAATCAGGGGCCGGGGGGACCCAGTACTTC. Translating gives CASRSKSGAGGTQYF. Using reference TRBV28 and TRBJ2-5 for the parts outside the CDR3, the full variable domain is DVKVTQSSRYLVKRTGEKVFLECVQDMDHENMFWYRQDPGLGLRLIYFSYDVKMKEKGDIPEGYSVSREKKERFSLILESASTNQTSMYLCASRSKSGAGGTQYFGPGTRLLVL.

The J gene is TRBJ1-2, the V gene TRBV7-9, with a tentative D call TRBD1 (5 bases). V was trimmed by 4 bases and J by 2 bases, leaving 8 bases between them. CDR1 and CDR2 (germline): SEHNR, FQNEAQ (reference sequence). The CDR3 loop spans 13 amino acids. The CDR3 protein is CASSSGDNYGYTF. The CDR3 bases are TGTGCCAGCAGCTCCGGGGACAACTATGGCTACACCTTC.

As to this clone: Different DNA sequences within this sample yield the same CDR3. The rearrangement links TRBV28 to TRBJ2-7, with D uncertain. This CDR3 is 12 amino acids long. The ends were cut back, 7 bases at V and 4 bases at J, with 11 bases in the middle. Germline V gene lookup returns CDR1 MDHEN and CDR2 SYDVKM. CDR3 DNA: TGTGCCAGCACCCCCGGCGGATACGAGCAGTACTTC. It specifies CASTPGGYEQYF.

This clone occurred a few times. The chain links TRBV6-1 to TRBJ1-2; D uncertain. Per germline, CDR1 MNHNS and CDR2 SASEGT. Trimming stripped 8 bases from V and 4 bases from J, with 5 bases between. The CDR3 contains 10 residues. The CDR3 loop reads CASSGYGYTF. CDR3 sequence (DNA): TGTGCCAGCTCGGGCTATGGCTACACCTTC.

The CDR3 is CASSPLGRARYEQYF. The CDR3 DNA follows: TGCGCCAGCAGCCCCCTGGGGCGGGCCCGCTACGAGCAGTACTTC. The chain employs TRBV4-1 and TRBJ2-7; D tentatively reads TRBD1 or TRBD2 (5 bases each). The germline gives CDR1 MGHRA, CDR2 YSYEKL. The germline V and J ends were trimmed by 4 bases and 3 bases, with 16 bases remaining between them. This CDR3 has 15 amino acids.

A word on this clone: Different DNA sequences within this sample yield the same CDR3. This chain links TRBV5-1 with TRBJ1-1; D remains unclear. Germline V gives CDR1 SGHRS, CDR2 YFSETQ. Trimming removed 2 bases at V and 0 bases at J, with 5 bases between. The CDR3 covers 13 residues. The DNA for the CDR3 is TGCGCCAGCAGCTTAGGGATGAACACTGAAGCTTTCTTT. Amino acids: CASSLGMNTEAFF.

This rearrangement joins TRBV28 to TRBJ2-7, with 10 bases identical to TRBD2. This CDR3 has 12 residues. Looked up from germline, CDR1 is MDHEN and CDR2 is SYDVKM. CDR3 protein: CAGGLAGDEQYF. The CDR3 DNA reads as TGTGCTGGGGGGCTAGCGGGAGACGAGCAGTACTTC.

This clone was seen once. This rearrangement joins TRBV5-1 to TRBJ2-7; weak D call: TRBD1 (7 bases). Germline V CDR1 and CDR2: SGHRS, YFSETQ. This CDR3 is 17 amino acids long. The V end lost 4 bases, the J end lost 1 base, and 21 bases lay between the germline ends. The CDR3 region has the DNA TGCGCCAGCAGCCCCGACAGGGTCGGGGACTCTTCCTACGAGCAGTACTTC. Translated, it gives CASSPDRVGDSSYEQYF.

This chain links TRBV19 with TRBJ1-2; 7 bases are a match to TRBD1. The CDR3 is 13 residues long. CDR1 and CDR2 from the germline V gene are LNHDA and SQIVND (reference sequence). With 5 bases clipped from V and 8 bases from J, the junction kept 8 bases outside the gene matches. CDR3 region: CASSVDRAGGYTF. For the CDR3, the DNA is TGTGCCAGTAGTGTCGACAGGGCCGGCGGCTACACCTTC.

This chain joins TRBV4-1 and TRBJ2-7, with 7 bases aligning to TRBD1. With 1 base clipped from V and 6 bases from J, the junction kept 9 bases outside the gene matches. Germline V gene lookup returns CDR1 MGHRA and CDR2 YSYEKL. The CDR3 is made up of 15 amino acids. The CDR3 loop reads CASSQVRQGSGEQYF. In DNA, the CDR3 is TGCGCCAGCAGCCAAGTGAGACAGGGATCAGGCGAGCAGTACTTC.

The V gene is TRBV28, the J gene TRBJ1-1, with D unresolved. The V and J ends lost 6 bases and 0 bases respectively, with 11 bases between them. Germline V gene lookup returns CDR1 MDHEN and CDR2 SYDVKM. This CDR3 is 14 amino acids long. The CDR3 spells CASSHGVMNTEAFF. DNA for the CDR3: TGTGCCAGCAGCCACGGTGTGATGAACACTGAAGCTTTCTTT.

V usage is TRBV6-1 and J usage is TRBJ1-2, with D possibly being TRBD1 (5 bases). V was trimmed by 6 bases and J by 0 bases, leaving 14 bases between them. The CDR3 consists of 15 residues. CDR1 MNHNS and CDR2 SASEGT come from the germline V gene. CDR3 loop: CASRGLAGTNYGYTF. DNA for the CDR3: TGTGCCAGCAGAGGACTAGCAGGGACTAACTATGGCTACACCTTC.

The V gene is TRBV6-1, the J gene TRBJ2-7; a possible D gene is TRBD1 (6 bases). There are 12 residues in the CDR3. Trimming pared 8 bases from V and 5 bases from J, leaving 13 bases between. Per germline, CDR1 MNHNS and CDR2 SASEGT. The CDR3 reads CASHWGLHEQYF. CDR3 bases: TGTGCCAGCCATTGGGGGCTGCACGAGCAGTACTTC.

The chain has TRBV28 and TRBJ2-1; 7 bases fit TRBD2. The germline CDR1 and CDR2 sequences are MDHEN and SYDVKM. The V and J ends lost 4 bases and 5 bases, in that order; junction bases with no gene match: 14. This CDR3 spans 17 amino acids. The CDR3 protein is CASSSYLAAQRHNEQFF. In DNA, the CDR3 is TGTGCCAGCAGTTCATACCTAGCGGCGCAACGGCACAATGAGCAGTTCTTC.

Of note for this clone: The sample contains more than one DNA sequence encoding this CDR3. The rearrangement joins TRBV7-3 to TRBJ2-7; TRBD2 might be the D (5 bases). The CDR3 consists of 14 residues. V was shortened by 0 bases and J by 0 bases, with 6 bases between the two germline ends. Germline V gene data show CDR1 as SGHTA and CDR2 as FQGTGA. CDR3 bases: TGTGCCAGCAGCTTAACAGGGAGCTCCTACGAGCAGTACTTC. This translates into CASSLTGSSYEQYF.

As regards this clone: Other DNA sequences in the sample encode the same CDR3. The chain couples TRBV10-3 to TRBJ2-7; 7 bases are shared with TRBD1. The V segment lost 0 bases and the J segment 4 bases; nucleotides outside the gene matches: 3. CDR3 length equals 14 residues. Germline V lookup: CDR1 ENHRY, CDR2 SYGVKD. The chain's CDR3 is CAISESGGRYEQYF. The CDR3 DNA reads as TGTGCCATCAGTGAGTCAGGGGGCCGATACGAGCAGTACTTC.